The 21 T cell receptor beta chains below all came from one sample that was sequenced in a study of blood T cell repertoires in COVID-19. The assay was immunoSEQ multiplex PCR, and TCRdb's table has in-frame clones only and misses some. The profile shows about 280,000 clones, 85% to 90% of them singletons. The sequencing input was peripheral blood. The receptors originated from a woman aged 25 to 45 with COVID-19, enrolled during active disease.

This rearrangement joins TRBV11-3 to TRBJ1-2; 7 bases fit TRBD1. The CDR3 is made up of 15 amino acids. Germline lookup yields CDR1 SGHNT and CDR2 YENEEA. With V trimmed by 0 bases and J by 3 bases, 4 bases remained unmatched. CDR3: CASSLDEGADYGYTF. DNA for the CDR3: TGTGCCAGCAGCTTAGACGAGGGGGCGGACTATGGCTACACCTTC.

In nucleotides, the CDR3 is TGTGCCAGCGCCCCTACAGGGTTCGCTGGAAACACCATATATTTT. Its protein product is CASAPTGFAGNTIYF. V and J are TRBV6-5 and TRBJ1-3; D is possibly TRBD1 (6 bases). V was shortened by 8 bases and J by 2 bases, with 16 bases between the two germline ends. Per germline, CDR1 MNHEY and CDR2 SVGAGI. This CDR3 contains 15 residues.

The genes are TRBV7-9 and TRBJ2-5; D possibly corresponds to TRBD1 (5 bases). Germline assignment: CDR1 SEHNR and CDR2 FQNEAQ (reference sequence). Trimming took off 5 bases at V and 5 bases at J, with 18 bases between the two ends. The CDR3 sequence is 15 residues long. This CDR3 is CASSDLRRGDETQYF. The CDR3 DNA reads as TGTGCCAGCAGCGACCTTCGAAGGGGCGACGAGACCCAGTACTTC.

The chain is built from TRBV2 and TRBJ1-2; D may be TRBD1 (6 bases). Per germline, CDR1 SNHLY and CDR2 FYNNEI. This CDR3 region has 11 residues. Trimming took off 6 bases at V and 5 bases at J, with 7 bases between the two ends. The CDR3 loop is CASSGQYGYTF. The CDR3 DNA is TGTGCCAGCAGCGGACAGTATGGCTACACCTTC.

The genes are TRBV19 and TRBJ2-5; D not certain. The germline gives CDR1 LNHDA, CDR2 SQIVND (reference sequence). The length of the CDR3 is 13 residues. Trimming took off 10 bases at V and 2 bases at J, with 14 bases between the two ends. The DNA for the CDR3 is TGTGCCATTAGAATTGCGGAACAAGAGACCCAGTACTTC. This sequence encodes CAIRIAEQETQYF.

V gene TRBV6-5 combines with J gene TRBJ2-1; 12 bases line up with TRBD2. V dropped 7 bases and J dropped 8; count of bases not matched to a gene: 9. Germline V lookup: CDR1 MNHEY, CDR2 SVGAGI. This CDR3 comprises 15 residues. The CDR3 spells CASNPTSGRWDEQFF. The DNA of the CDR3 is TGTGCCAGCAACCCGACTAGCGGGAGATGGGATGAGCAGTTCTTC.

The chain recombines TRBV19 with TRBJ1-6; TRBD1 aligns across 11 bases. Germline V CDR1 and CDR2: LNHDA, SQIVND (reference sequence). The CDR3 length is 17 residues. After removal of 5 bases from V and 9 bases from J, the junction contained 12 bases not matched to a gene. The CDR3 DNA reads TGTGCCAGTAGTCTAAGCGGACAGGGGGCACTATTTTCACCCCTCCACTTT. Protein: CASSLSGQGALFSPLHF.

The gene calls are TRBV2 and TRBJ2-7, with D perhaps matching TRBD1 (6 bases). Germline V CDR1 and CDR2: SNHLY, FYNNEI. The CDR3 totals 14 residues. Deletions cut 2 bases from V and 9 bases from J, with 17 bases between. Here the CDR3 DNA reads TGTGCCAGCAGTGAATTACGGCAGGGGCAAGGGCAGTACTTC. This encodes CASSELRQGQGQYF.

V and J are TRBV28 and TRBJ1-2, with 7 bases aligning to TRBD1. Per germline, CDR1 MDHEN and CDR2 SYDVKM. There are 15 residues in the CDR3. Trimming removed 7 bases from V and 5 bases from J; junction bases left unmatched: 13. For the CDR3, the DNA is TGTGCCAGCACATTGAGTTTGGGGACAGTGTATGGCTACACCTTC. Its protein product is CASTLSLGTVYGYTF.

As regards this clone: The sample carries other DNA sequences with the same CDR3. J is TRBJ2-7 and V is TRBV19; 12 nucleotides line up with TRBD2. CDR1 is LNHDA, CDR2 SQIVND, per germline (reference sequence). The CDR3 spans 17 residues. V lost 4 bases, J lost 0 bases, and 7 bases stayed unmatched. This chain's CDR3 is CASSKGLAGGNSYEQYF. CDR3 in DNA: TGTGCCAGTAGTAAGGGGCTAGCGGGAGGGAACTCCTACGAGCAGTACTTC.

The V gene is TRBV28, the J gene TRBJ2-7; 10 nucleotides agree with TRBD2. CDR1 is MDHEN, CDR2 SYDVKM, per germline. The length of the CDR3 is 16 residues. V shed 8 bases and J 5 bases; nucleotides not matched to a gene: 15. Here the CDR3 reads CASLPASGRSINEQYF. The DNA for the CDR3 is TGTGCCAGCCTGCCGGCTAGCGGGAGATCAATCAACGAGCAGTACTTC.

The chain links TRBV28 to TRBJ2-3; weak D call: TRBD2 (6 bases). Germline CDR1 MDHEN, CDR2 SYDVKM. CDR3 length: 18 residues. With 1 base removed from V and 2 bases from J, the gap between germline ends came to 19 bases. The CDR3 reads CASSLFQLAPQTTDTQYF. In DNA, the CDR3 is TGTGCCAGCAGTTTATTCCAACTAGCTCCCCAAACCACAGATACGCAGTATTTT. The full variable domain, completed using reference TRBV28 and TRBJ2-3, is DVKVTQSSRYLVKRTGEKVFLECVQDMDHENMFWYRQDPGLGLRLIYFSYDVKMKEKGDIPEGYSVSREKKERFSLILESASTNQTSMYLCASSLFQLAPQTTDTQYFGPGTRLTVL.

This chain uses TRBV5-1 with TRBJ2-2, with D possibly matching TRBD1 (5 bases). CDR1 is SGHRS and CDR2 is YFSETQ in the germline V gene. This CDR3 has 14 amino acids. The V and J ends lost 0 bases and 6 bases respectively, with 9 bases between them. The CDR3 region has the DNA TGCGCCAGCAGCTTGGTGCAGGGATCCGGGGAGCTGTTTTTT. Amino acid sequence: CASSLVQGSGELFF.

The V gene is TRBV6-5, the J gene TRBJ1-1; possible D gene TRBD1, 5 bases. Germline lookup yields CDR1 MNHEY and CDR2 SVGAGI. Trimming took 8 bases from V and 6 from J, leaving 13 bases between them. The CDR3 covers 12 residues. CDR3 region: CASGLWGAEAFF. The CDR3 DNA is TGTGCCAGCGGCTTGTGGGGCGCTGAAGCTTTCTTT.

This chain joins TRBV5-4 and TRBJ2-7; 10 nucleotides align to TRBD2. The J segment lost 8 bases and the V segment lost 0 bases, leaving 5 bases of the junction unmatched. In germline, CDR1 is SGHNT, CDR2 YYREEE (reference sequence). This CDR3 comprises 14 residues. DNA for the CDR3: TGTGCCAGCAGCTTGGCTAGCGGGAGTAAGAAGCAGTACTTC. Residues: CASSLASGSKKQYF.

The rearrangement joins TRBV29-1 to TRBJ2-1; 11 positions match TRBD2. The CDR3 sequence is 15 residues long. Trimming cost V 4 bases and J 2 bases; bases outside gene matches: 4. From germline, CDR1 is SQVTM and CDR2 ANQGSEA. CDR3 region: CSVGGLAGTYNEQFF. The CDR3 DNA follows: TGCAGCGTTGGTGGACTAGCGGGCACCTACAATGAGCAGTTCTTC.

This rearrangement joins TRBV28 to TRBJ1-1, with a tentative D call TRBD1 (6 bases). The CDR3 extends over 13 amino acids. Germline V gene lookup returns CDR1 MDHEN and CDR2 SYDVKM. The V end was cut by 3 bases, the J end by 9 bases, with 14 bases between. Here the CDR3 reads CASSLRPGAQAFF. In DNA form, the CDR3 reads TGTGCCAGCAGTTTGCGACCAGGGGCGCAAGCTTTCTTT. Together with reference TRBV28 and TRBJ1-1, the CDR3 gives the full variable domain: DVKVTQSSRYLVKRTGEKVFLECVQDMDHENMFWYRQDPGLGLRLIYFSYDVKMKEKGDIPEGYSVSREKKERFSLILESASTNQTSMYLCASSLRPGAQAFFGQGTRLTVV.

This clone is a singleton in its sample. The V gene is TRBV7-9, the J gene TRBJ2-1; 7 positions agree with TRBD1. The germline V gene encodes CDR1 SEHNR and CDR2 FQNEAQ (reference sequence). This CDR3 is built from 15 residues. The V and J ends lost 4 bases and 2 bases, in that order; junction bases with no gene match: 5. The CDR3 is CASSSDRDTYNEQFF. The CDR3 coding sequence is TGTGCCAGCAGCTCAGACAGGGACACCTACAATGAGCAGTTCTTC.

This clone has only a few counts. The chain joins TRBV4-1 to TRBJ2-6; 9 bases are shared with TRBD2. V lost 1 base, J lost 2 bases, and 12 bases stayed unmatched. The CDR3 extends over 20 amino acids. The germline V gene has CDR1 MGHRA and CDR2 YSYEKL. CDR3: CASSQVGLAGLVAGANVLTF. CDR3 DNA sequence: TGCGCCAGCAGCCAAGTAGGCCTAGCGGGACTAGTGGCTGGGGCCAACGTCCTGACTTTC.

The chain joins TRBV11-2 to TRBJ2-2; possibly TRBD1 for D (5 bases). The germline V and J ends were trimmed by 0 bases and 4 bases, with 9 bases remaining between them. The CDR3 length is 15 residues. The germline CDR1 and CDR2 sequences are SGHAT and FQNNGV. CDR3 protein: CASSLEGRATGELFF. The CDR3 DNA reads TGTGCCAGCAGCTTAGAGGGCAGGGCCACCGGGGAGCTGTTTTTT.

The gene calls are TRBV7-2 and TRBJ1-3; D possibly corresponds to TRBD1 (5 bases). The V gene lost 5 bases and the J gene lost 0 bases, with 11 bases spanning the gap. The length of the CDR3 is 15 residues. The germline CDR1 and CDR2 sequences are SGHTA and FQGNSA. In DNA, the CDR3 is TGTGCCAGCAGCCTGACAGCGAGCTCTGGAAACACCATATATTTT. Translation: CASSLTASSGNTIYF.